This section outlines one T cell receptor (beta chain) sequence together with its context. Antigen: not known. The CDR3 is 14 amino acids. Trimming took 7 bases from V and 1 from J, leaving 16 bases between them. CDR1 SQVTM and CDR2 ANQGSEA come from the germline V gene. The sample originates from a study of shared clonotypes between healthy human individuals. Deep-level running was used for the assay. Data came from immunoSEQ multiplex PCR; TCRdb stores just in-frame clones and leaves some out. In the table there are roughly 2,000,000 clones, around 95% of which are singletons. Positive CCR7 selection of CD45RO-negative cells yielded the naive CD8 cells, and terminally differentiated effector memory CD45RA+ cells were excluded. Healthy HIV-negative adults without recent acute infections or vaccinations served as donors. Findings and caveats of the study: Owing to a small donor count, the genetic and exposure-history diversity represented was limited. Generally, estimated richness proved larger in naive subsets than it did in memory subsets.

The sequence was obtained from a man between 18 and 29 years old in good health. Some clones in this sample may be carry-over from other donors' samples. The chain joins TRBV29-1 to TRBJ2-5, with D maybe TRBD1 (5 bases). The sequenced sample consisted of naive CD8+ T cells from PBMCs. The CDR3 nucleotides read TGCAGCGGTACCGCCCAGGGCCCCCAAGAGACCCAGTACTTC. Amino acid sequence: CSGTAQGPQETQYF.